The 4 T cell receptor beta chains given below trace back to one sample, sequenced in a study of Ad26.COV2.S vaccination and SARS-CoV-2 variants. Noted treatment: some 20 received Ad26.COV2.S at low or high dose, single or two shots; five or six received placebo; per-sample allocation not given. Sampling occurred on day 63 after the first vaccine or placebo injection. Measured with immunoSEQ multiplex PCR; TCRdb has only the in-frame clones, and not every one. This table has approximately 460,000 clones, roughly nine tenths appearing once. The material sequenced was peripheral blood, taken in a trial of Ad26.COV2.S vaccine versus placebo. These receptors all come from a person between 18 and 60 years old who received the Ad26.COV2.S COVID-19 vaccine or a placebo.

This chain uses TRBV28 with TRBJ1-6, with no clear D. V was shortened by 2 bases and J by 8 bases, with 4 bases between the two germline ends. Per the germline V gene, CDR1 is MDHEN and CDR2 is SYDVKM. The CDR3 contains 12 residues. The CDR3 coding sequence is TGTGCCAGCAGTTTAGGGTATTCACCCCTCCACTTT. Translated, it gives CASSLGYSPLHF.

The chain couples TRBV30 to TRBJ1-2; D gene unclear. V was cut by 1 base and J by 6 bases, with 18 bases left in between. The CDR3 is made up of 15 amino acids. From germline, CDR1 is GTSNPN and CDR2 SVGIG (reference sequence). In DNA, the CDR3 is TGTGCCTGGAGTGGCGGCGAGTCTTTCTACAATGGCTACACCTTC. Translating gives CAWSGGESFYNGYTF.

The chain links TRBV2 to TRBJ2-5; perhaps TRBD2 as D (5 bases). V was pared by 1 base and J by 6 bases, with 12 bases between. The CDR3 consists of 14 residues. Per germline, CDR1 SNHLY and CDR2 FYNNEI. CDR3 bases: TGTGCCAGCAGTGAAGGGGCTAGAGGGCAGACCCAGTACTTC. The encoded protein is CASSEGARGQTQYF.

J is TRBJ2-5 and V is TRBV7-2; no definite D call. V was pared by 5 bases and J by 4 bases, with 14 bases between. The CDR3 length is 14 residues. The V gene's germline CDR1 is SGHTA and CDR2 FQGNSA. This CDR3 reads CASSPTGLGETQYF. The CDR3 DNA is TGTGCCAGCAGCCCCACCGGGTTGGGAGAGACCCAGTACTTC.